The clone carrying this T cell receptor beta chain was recorded many times. Antigen specificity is unknown. Researchers amplified the TCR beta CDR3 regions from RNA transcripts. Researchers ran a first-round RT-PCR on the TCR CDR3 using the HTBI primer set. TCRdb recomputed calls from the multiplex PCR reads with MiXCR, one row per CDR3 protein. The data show about 620,000 distinct CDR3 sequences, with 15% to 20% seen just once and over 3.5% held by the top ten. This record belongs to a study of T cells in Graves' hyperthyroidism and ophthalmopathy. Across the whole study: Once the initial diagnosis was made, peripheral blood was obtained before any treatment.

The PBMCs studied were ones that came from about 9.9 ml fresh peripheral blood. Germline CDR1 and CDR2: MNHNS and SASEGT. CDR3 size: 14 residues. The V gene end was trimmed by 4 bases and the J gene end by 4 bases; junction bases not matched to a gene: 0. Study conclusions and caveats: Progression to ophthalmopathy was predicted a median of roughly 6.6 months early. In the blood, most expanded thyroid clonotypes above 0.001 appeared as well.

The chain employs TRBV6-1 and TRBJ2-3, with TRBD2 matching over 12 bases. The TCR was taken from a young woman with Graves' hyperthyroidism. Sequencing was performed on blood. CDR3 in amino acids: CASSGLAGADTQYF. The CDR3 DNA follows: TGTGCCAGCAGTGGACTAGCGGGAGCAGATACGCAGTATTTT.